Listed below are T cell receptor beta chains from one sample, sequenced in a study of cytomegalovirus exposure and HLA in healthy donors. This table comes from immunoSEQ multiplex PCR, and its TCRdb copy is limited to in-frame clones, with some not included. The sample includes 150,000 to 200,000 clones, roughly 87% of them seen just once. The sequenced material came from PBMCs. All receptors come from a girl less than two years old in good health and CMV-seronegative. CDR3s include the opening cysteine and the closing phenylalanine or tryptophan. A D gene is named only where the DNA matches it firmly. Rows may omit the clone size; those that give it use once, few, many or a size class.

J gene,V gene,clone size,D gene,CDR3 protein,CDR3 DNA
TRBJ2-1,TRBV19,.,.,CASSISGSYNEQFF,TGTGCCAGTAGTATTTCAGGCTCCTACAATGAGCAGTTCTTC
TRBJ2-1,TRBV29-1,once,.,CSGSFNSYNEQFF,TGCAGCGGTAGCTTCAACTCCTACAATGAGCAGTTCTTC
TRBJ2-2,TRBV5-1,.,TRBD2,CASSRAGAGVEDTGELFF,TGCGCCAGCAGCCGGGCGGGAGCGGGGGTTGAAGACACCGGGGAGCTGTTTTTT
TRBJ1-1,TRBV9,.,TRBD1,CASSVEGAGNTEAFF,TGTGCCAGCAGCGTAGAGGGGGCGGGGAACACTGAAGCTTTCTTT
TRBJ2-3,TRBV4-2,.,.,CASSQGLAVTDTQYF,TGTGCCAGCAGCCAAGGCCTAGCCGTCACAGATACGCAGTATTTT
TRBJ1-2,TRBV11-3,.,.,CASSLGGRFPNYGYTF,TGTGCCAGCAGCTTAGGGGGCAGATTTCCTAACTATGGCTACACCTTC
TRBJ2-7,TRBV6-1,.,TRBD1,CASSEIGTGKPYEQYF,TGTGCCAGCAGTGAGATCGGGACAGGGAAGCCCTACGAGCAGTACTTC
TRBJ2-5,TRBV7-2,.,.,CASSLGVGRLTQETQYF,TGTGCCAGCAGCTTAGGCGTTGGTCGGCTGACTCAAGAGACCCAGTACTTC
TRBJ2-1,TRBV5-5,.,.,CASSLGLASRYNEQFF,TGTGCCAGCAGCTTGGGATTGGCTAGCCGTTACAATGAGCAGTTCTTC
TRBJ1-1,TRBV9,.,.,CASSPEDSYIAMNTEAFF,TGTGCCAGCAGCCCGGAGGACTCCTACATCGCAATGAACACTGAAGCTTTCTTT
TRBJ1-2,TRBV5-6,.,TRBD1,CASSGTGCGYTF,TGTGCCAGCAGCGGGACAGGGTGTGGCTACACCTTC
TRBJ2-5,TRBV18,.,TRBD2,CASSTGTSGGFETQYF,TGTGCCAGCTCCACGGGGACTAGCGGGGGTTTCGAGACCCAGTACTTC
TRBJ2-5,TRBV7-3,.,TRBD2,CASSLNSGGAGETQYF,TGTGCCAGCAGCTTAAATAGCGGGGGGGCCGGAGAGACCCAGTACTTC
TRBJ2-7,TRBV19,.,TRBD1,CASSIGQGPIYEQYF,TGTGCCAGTAGTATCGGACAGGGGCCAATCTACGAGCAGTACTTC
TRBJ1-5,TRBV2,.,TRBD1,CASSDSRQGLYSNQPQHF,TGTGCCAGCAGTGACTCGAGACAGGGTCTTTATAGCAATCAGCCCCAGCATTTT
TRBJ2-1,TRBV4-3,.,TRBD2,CASSPSGLAVYNEQFF,TGCGCCAGCAGCCCTTCGGGGCTAGCGGTCTACAATGAGCAGTTCTTC
TRBJ1-2,TRBV6-7,.,.,CASKKPPGNTYIYGYTF,TGTGCCAGCAAAAAGCCGCCCGGGAATACGTACATCTATGGCTACACCTTC
TRBJ1-2,TRBV6-6,.,.,CASSYSRGNYGYTF,TGTGCCAGCAGTTACTCCCGGGGAAATTATGGCTACACCTTC
TRBJ2-2,TRBV4-1,.,TRBD1,CASSQTGTVKPGELFF,TGCGCCAGCAGCCAAACCGGGACAGTAAAGCCCGGGGAGCTGTTTTTT
TRBJ2-5,TRBV30,.,TRBD2,CAWAGLAGSPQETQYF,TGTGCCTGGGCAGGACTAGCGGGGAGCCCCCAAGAGACCCAGTACTTC
TRBJ2-1,TRBV4-2,once,TRBD2,CASSQDTTGTSAPGEQFF,TGTGCCAGCAGCCAAGACACAACGGGGACTAGCGCACCTGGTGAGCAGTTCTTC
TRBJ2-7,TRBV5-1,.,TRBD2,CASSFGLAVYEQYF,TGCGCCAGCAGCTTCGGTCTAGCGGTCTACGAGCAGTACTTC
TRBJ2-5,TRBV10-2,.,.,CASSVGLIQETQYF,TGCGCCAGCAGTGTAGGACTGATACAAGAGACCCAGTACTTC
TRBJ1-2,TRBV30,.,TRBD1,CAWSIRTGLSFSYGYTF,TGTGCCTGGAGTATTCGGACAGGCCTCAGCTTTAGCTATGGCTACACCTTC
TRBJ1-1,TRBV19,few,.,CASHPSSLPNTEAFF,TGTGCCAGCCACCCATCATCACTACCGAACACTGAAGCTTTCTTT
TRBJ2-3,TRBV5-1,.,.,CASSLGQTLSRVTQYF,TGCGCCAGCAGCTTGGGACAGACTCTCAGTAGGGTTACGCAGTATTTT
TRBJ2-3,TRBV4-1,.,.,CASSQEFRDTQYF,TGCGCCAGCAGCCAAGAATTTCGGGATACGCAGTATTTT
TRBJ2-7,TRBV7-3,.,TRBD2,CASSLRAGGLYEQYF,TGTGCCAGCAGCTTAAGGGCGGGGGGCCTATACGAGCAGTACTTC
TRBJ2-5,TRBV5-1,.,TRBD2,CASSPSASGQETQYF,TGCGCCAGCAGCCCCTCAGCTAGCGGCCAAGAGACCCAGTACTTC
TRBJ2-3,TRBV6-6,.,TRBD2,CASSLGLAGTDTQYF,TGTGCCAGCAGTTTGGGACTAGCGGGAACAGATACGCAGTATTTT
TRBJ1-4,TRBV4-1,.,.,CASSQRGGGEKLFF,TGCGCCAGCAGCCAACGTGGTGGGGGGGAAAAACTGTTTTTT
TRBJ2-3,TRBV9,.,.,CASSPMGGETDTQYF,TGTGCCAGCAGCCCTATGGGGGGTGAGACAGATACGCAGTATTTT
TRBJ2-7,TRBV5-4,.,TRBD1,CASRRDSYEQYF,TGTGCCAGCAGACGGGACAGCTACGAGCAGTACTTC
TRBJ1-1,TRBV30,.,TRBD1,CAWTRPRFLDRDRVVAFF,TGTGCCTGGACTCGGCCGCGTTTCCTAGACCGGGACAGGGTAGTAGCTTTCTTT
TRBJ1-3,TRBV5-1,.,.,CASSLDNSGNTIYF,TGCGCCAGCAGCTTGGATAACTCTGGAAACACCATATATTTT
TRBJ1-2,TRBV2,.,.,CASSLEQGPDYGYTF,TGTGCCAGCAGTCTTGAACAGGGCCCCGACTATGGCTACACCTTC
TRBJ2-5,TRBV7-9,.,.,CASSFLGGVEETQYF,TGTGCCAGCAGCTTCCTCGGGGGAGTGGAAGAGACCCAGTACTTC
TRBJ2-1,TRBV25-1,.,.,CASSVSSNNEQFF,TGTGCCAGCAGTGTCTCATCTAACAATGAGCAGTTCTTC
TRBJ2-3,TRBV6-5,.,TRBD2,CASSYSAGPTDTQYF,TGTGCCAGCAGTTACTCAGCGGGACCCACAGATACGCAGTATTTT
TRBJ1-1,TRBV14,once,.,CASSQGMGTIIEAFF,TGTGCCAGCAGCCAAGGGATGGGGACTATAATCGAGGCTTTCTTT
TRBJ2-5,TRBV7-8,.,TRBD2,CASSLARLLAGGPPYQETQYF,TGTGCCAGCAGCTTAGCGAGATTGCTAGCGGGAGGGCCACCGTACCAAGAGACCCAGTACTTC
TRBJ1-2,TRBV7-9,.,TRBD1,CASSRQGGHYGYTF,TGTGCCAGCAGCCGACAGGGGGGACACTATGGCTACACCTTC
TRBJ2-7,TRBV14,once,.,CASSAGSATQQYF,TGTGCCAGCAGCGCGGGGTCAGCCACTCAGCAGTACTTC
TRBJ1-4,TRBV4-1,.,.,CASSQPDRNEKLFF,TGCGCCAGCAGCCAACCCGACAGGAATGAAAAACTGTTTTTT
TRBJ2-1,TRBV5-1,few,TRBD1,CASSWGQGVRNEQFF,TGCGCCAGCAGCTGGGGACAGGGAGTCCGCAATGAGCAGTTCTTC
TRBJ1-4,TRBV5-1,.,.,CASSPGDYTNEKLFF,TGCGCCAGCAGCCCAGGGGATTACACTAATGAAAAACTGTTTTTT
TRBJ1-4,TRBV7-8,few,TRBD1,CASSLETAGGLEKLFF,TGTGCCAGCAGCTTAGAAACGGCAGGGGGCTTGGAAAAACTGTTTTTT
TRBJ2-3,TRBV7-6,.,.,CASSSRGDTQYF,TGTGCCAGCAGCTCCCGGGGAGATACGCAGTATTTT
TRBJ2-5,TRBV7-8,.,.,CASSLTGLRVQETQYF,TGTGCCAGCAGCTTAACGGGTTTACGGGTCCAAGAGACCCAGTACTTC
TRBJ1-5,TRBV19,.,.,CASSGGYQPQHF,TGTGCCAGTAGTGGCGGGTATCAGCCCCAGCATTTT
TRBJ2-7,TRBV7-2,.,TRBD2,CASSRTSGGQPYEQYF,TGTGCCAGCAGCCGGACTAGCGGGGGGCAACCCTACGAGCAGTACTTC
TRBJ1-5,TRBV6-1,.,.,CASSERQGEYF,TGTGCCAGCAGTGAACGGCAGGGCGAATATTTT
TRBJ1-5,TRBV7-9,.,TRBD1,CASSRTGIDQPQHF,TGTGCCAGCAGCCGGACAGGTATCGATCAGCCCCAGCATTTT
TRBJ2-7,TRBV7-9,.,.,CASALFLYEQYF,TGTGCCAGCGCGTTGTTTCTCTACGAGCAGTACTTC
TRBJ2-1,TRBV4-1,.,.,CASNSGTGDNEQFF,TGCGCCAGCAATTCCGGGACTGGAGACAATGAGCAGTTCTTC
TRBJ1-2,TRBV6-5,.,TRBD1,CASSYSGQGGGYTF,TGTGCCAGCAGTTACTCGGGACAGGGCGGAGGCTACACCTTC
TRBJ2-7,TRBV19,once,TRBD1,CASSIGTGVLSYEQYF,TGTGCCAGTAGTATCGGGACAGGGGTCCTCTCCTACGAGCAGTACTTC
TRBJ1-5,TRBV5-5,.,.,CASSAGGYSNQPQHF,TGTGCCAGCAGCGCAGGCGGGTATAGCAATCAGCCCCAGCATTTT
TRBJ2-2,TRBV4-3,.,.,CASSQVLSGELFF,TGCGCCAGCAGCCAAGTTCTATCCGGGGAGCTGTTTTTT